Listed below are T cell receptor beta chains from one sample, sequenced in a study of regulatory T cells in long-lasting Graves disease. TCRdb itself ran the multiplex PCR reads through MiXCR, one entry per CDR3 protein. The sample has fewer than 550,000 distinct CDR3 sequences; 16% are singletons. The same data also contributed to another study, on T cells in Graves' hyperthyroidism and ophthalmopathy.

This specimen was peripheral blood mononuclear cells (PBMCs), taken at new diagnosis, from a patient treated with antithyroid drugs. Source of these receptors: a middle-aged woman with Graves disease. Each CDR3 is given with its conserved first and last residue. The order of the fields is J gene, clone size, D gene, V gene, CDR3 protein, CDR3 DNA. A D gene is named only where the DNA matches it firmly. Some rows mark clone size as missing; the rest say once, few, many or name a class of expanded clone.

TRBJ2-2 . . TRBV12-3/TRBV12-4 CASSLVGVGTGELFF TGTGCCAGCAGTTTAGTAGGAGTTGGCACCGGGGAGCTGTTTTTT
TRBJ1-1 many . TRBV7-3 CASSPPRGEGTEAFF TGTGCCAGCAGCCCACCCAGGGGCGAAGGCACTGAAGCTTTCTTT
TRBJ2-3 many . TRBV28 CASSFDTQYF TGTGCCAGCAGTTTTGATACGCAGTATTTT
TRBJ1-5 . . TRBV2 CASRGRGAEPQHF TGTGCCAGCAGAGGCAGGGGCGCGGAGCCCCAGCATTTT
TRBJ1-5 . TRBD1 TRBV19 CASSIVQGGVQPQHF TGTGCCAGTAGTATAGTCCAGGGGGGGGTTCAGCCCCAGCATTTT
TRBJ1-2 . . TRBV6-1 CATHQVYGYTF TGTGCCACCCATCAGGTCTATGGCTACACCTTC
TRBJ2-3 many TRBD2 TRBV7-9 CASSSSGLTDTQYF TGTGCCAGCAGCTCTAGCGGCCTCACAGATACGCAGTATTTT
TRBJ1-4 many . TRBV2 CASSDSTRDNDEKLFF TGTGCCAGCAGTGACTCGACCCGGGACAATGATGAAAAACTGTTTTTT
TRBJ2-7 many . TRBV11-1 CASSLGSGFSYEQYF TGTGCCAGCAGCTTAGGTAGTGGTTTCTCCTACGAGCAGTACTTC
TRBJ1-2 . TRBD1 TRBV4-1 CASSHEQGDGYTF TGCGCCAGCAGCCATGAACAGGGGGATGGCTACACCTTC
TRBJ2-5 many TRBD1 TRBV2 CASSPSGQGRETQYF TGTGCCAGCAGCCCCTCGGGACAGGGTAGAGAGACCCAGTACTTC
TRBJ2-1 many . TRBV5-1 CASSLLTEKYNEQFF TGCGCCAGCAGCTTACTTACAGAGAAATACAATGAGCAGTTCTTC
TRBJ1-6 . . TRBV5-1 CASSAAGTISYNSPLHF TGCGCCAGCAGCGCCGCCGGGACAATATCCTATAATTCACCCCTCCACTTT
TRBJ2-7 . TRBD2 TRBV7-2 CASGLAGGLSYEQYF TGTGCCAGCGGACTAGCGGGGGGCCTCTCCTACGAGCAGTACTTC
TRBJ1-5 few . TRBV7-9 CASSPVGGVNQPQHF TGTGCCAGCAGCCCGGTCGGGGGGGTCAATCAGCCCCAGCATTTT
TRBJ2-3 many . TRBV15 CATSRDRVRTDTQYF TGTGCCACCAGCAGAGATAGGGTCCGCACAGATACGCAGTATTTT
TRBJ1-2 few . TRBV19 CASSITGRANYGYTF TGTGCCAGTAGTATCACTGGCCGGGCTAACTATGGCTACACCTTC
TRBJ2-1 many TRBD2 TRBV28 CASSFESGGTDEQFF TGTGCCAGCAGTTTCGAGAGCGGGGGGACCGATGAGCAGTTCTTC
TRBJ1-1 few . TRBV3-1 CASSFKGVLNTEAFF TGTGCCAGCAGCTTCAAAGGGGTTTTAAACACTGAAGCTTTCTTT
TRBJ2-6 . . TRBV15 CATSRDSGANVLTF TGTGCCACCAGCAGAGACTCTGGGGCCAACGTCCTGACTTTC
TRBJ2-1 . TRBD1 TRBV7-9 CASSSPSDRGNEQFF TGTGCCAGCAGCTCCCCATCCGACAGGGGAAATGAGCAGTTCTTC
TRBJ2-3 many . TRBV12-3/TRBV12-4 CASSGGEGRTDTQYF TGTGCCAGCAGCGGGGGAGAGGGCCGCACAGATACGCAGTATTTT
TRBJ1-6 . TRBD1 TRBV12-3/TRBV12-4 CASTRRGGGAGSPLHF TGTGCCAGCACCCGCCGAGGAGGGGGCGCGGGGTCACCCCTCCACTTT
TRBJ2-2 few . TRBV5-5 CASSSMAPTGELFF TGTGCCAGCAGCTCGATGGCCCCTACCGGGGAGCTGTTTTTT
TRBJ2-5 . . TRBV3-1 CASSQEGREETQYF TGTGCCAGCAGCCAAGAAGGAAGGGAAGAGACCCAGTACTTC
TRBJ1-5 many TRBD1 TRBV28 CASSLTGTGGRNQPQHF TGTGCCAGCAGTTTAACCGGGACAGGGGGCCGCAATCAGCCCCAGCATTTT
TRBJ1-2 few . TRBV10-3 CAISEVRGGGYTF TGTGCCATCAGTGAAGTCAGGGGAGGTGGCTACACCTTC
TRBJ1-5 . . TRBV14 CASSQVGGGPQHF TGTGCCAGCAGCCAAGTAGGGGGTGGGCCCCAGCATTTT
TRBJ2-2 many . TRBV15 CATSRRAPFTGELFF TGTGCCACCAGCAGGAGGGCACCTTTCACCGGGGAGCTGTTTTTT
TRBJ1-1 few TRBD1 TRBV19 CASSGQGAGNTEAFF TGTGCCAGTAGTGGACAGGGGGCTGGGAACACTGAAGCTTTCTTT
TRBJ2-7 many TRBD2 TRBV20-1 CSATKRGVFYEQYF TGCAGTGCGACTAAGCGGGGGGTCTTTTACGAGCAGTACTTC
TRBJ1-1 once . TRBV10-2 CASSELGDREAFF TGCGCCAGCAGTGAGCTAGGGGATCGAGAAGCTTTCTTT
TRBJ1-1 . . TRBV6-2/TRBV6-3 CASSYSGGHTEAFF TGTGCCAGCAGTTACTCGGGGGGACACACTGAAGCTTTCTTT
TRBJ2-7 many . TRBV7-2 CASSLGGAPISYEQYF TGTGCCAGCAGCTTAGGGGGGGCCCCCATCTCCTACGAGCAGTACTTC
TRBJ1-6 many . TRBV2 CASSRLSSTGGNSPLHF TGTGCCAGCAGTCGCCTGAGCTCAACGGGTGGGAATTCACCCCTCCACTTT
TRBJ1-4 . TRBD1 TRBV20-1 CSATPDRGDEKLFF TGCAGTGCTACCCCCGACAGGGGGGATGAAAAACTGTTTTTT
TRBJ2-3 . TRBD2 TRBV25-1 CASSEAGTSGGADTQYF TGTGCCAGCAGTGAAGCCGGGACTAGCGGGGGGGCCGATACGCAGTATTTT